This TCR beta chain emerged from a study of blood T cell repertoires in COVID-19. Study-level information: COVID-19 samples collected from the United States, Italy and Spain covered acute and convalescent phases. PBMCs, B-cell-depleted T cells, or T cells provided the cDNA or gDNA that made up the material.

Original analysis: Researchers report that nucleated cell counts were estimated from reference gene primer amplification. Sequencing used immunoSEQ multiplex PCR; TCRdb keeps in-frame clones, though not all of them. The V and J calls and clone size come from that table; D and trimming were worked out from the DNA. In the table there are fewer than 250,000 clones, around 90% of which are singletons. Per germline, CDR1 MNHEY and CDR2 SVGEGT. J was trimmed by 2 bases and V by 4 bases; bases with no gene match: 7. The CDR3 loop spans 15 amino acids. The material sequenced was peripheral blood. The V gene is TRBV6-2 or TRBV6-3, the J gene TRBJ2-7; 8 nucleotides match TRBD1. The TCR originated in a man aged 25 to 45 with COVID-19, enrolled during active disease. The CDR3 loop reads CASSSHRGMTYEQYF. CDR3 nucleotide sequence: TGTGCCAGCAGTTCCCACAGGGGGATGACCTACGAGCAGTACTTC.